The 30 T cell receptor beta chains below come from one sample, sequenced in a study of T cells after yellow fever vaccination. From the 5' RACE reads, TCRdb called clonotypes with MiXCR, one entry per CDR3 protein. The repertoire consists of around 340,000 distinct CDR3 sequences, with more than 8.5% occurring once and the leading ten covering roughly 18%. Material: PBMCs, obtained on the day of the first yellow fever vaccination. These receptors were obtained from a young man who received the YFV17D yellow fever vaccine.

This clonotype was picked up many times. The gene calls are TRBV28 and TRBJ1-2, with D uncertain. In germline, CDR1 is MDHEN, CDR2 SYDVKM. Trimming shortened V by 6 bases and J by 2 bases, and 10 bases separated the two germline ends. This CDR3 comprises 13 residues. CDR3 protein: CASRGTENYGYTF. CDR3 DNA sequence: TGTGCCAGCAGAGGTACAGAAAACTATGGCTACACCTTC.

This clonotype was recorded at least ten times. The CDR3 coding sequence is TGCGCCAGCAGCCAAGGTTCGGGGCAGAACACCGGGGAGCTGTTTTTT. It is translated as CASSQGSGQNTGELFF. The chain joins TRBV4-3 to TRBJ2-2; possibly TRBD1 or TRBD2 for D (5 bases each). Per germline, CDR1 LGHNA and CDR2 YSLEER. The germline V and J ends were trimmed by 1 base and 1 base, with 10 bases remaining between them. CDR3 size: 16 residues.

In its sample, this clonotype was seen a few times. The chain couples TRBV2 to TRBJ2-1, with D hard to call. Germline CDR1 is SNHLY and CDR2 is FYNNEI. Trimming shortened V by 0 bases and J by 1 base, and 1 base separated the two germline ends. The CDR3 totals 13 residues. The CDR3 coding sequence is TGTGCCAGCAGTGAAGCGTCCTACAATGAGCAGTTCTTC. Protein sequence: CASSEASYNEQFF.

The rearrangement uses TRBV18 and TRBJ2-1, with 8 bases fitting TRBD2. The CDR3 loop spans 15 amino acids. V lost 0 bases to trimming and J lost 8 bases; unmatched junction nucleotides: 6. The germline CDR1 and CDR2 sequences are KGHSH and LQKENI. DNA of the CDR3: TGTGCCAGCTCACCACCTCGGGGGGGCCGGGATGAGCAGTTCTTC. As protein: CASSPPRGGRDEQFF.

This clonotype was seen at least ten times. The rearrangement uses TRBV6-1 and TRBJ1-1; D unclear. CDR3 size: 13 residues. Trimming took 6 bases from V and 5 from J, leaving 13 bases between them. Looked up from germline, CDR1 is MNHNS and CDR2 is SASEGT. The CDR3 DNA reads TGTGCCAGCAGCCTCTCTGAGGGTACTGAAGCTTTCTTT. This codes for CASSLSEGTEAFF.

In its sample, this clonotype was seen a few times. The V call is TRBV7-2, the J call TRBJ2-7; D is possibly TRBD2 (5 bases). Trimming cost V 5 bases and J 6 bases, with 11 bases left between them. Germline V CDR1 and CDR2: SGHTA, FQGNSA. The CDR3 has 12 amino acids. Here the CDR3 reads CASSKRGSEQYV. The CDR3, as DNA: TGTGCCAGCAGCAAAAGAGGGAGCGAGCAGTACGTC.

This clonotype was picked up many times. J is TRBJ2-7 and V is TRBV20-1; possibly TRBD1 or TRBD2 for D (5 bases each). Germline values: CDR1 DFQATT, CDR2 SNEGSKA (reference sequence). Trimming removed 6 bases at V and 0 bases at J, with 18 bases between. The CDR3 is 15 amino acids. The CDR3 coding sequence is TGCAGTGCCTCAGACCGGGACCGGAGCTCCTACGAGCAGTACGTC. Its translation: CSASDRDRSSYEQYV.

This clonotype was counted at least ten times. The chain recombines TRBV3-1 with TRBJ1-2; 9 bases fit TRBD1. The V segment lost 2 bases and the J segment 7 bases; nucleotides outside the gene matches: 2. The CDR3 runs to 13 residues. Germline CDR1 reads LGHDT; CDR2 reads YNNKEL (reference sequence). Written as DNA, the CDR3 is TGTGCCAGCAGCCAAACAGGGGGCCCTGGCTACACCTTC. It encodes CASSQTGGPGYTF.

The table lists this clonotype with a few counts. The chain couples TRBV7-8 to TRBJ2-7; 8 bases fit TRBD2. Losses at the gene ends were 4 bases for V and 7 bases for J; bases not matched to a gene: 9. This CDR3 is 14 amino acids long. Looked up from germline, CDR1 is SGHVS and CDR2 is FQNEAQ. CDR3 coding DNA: TGTGCCAGCAGCTCCCGCGGGGGGTCGGGGGAGCAGTACTTC. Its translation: CASSSRGGSGEQYF.

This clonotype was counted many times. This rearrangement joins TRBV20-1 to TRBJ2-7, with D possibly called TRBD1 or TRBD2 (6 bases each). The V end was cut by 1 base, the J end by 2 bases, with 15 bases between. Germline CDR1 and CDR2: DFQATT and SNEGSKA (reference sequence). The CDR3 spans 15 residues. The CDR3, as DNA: TGCAGTGCTAGAGGTGCAGGGGAGGTGACCTACGAGCAGTACGTC. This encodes CSARGAGEVTYEQYV.

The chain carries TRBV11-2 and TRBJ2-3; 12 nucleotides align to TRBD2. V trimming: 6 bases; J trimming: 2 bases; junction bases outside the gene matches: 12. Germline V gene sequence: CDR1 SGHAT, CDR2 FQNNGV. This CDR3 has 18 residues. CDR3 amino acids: CASSSLKGLAGNTDTQYF. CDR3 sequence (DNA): TGTGCCAGCAGTTCACTAAAAGGACTAGCGGGGAACACAGATACGCAGTATTTT.

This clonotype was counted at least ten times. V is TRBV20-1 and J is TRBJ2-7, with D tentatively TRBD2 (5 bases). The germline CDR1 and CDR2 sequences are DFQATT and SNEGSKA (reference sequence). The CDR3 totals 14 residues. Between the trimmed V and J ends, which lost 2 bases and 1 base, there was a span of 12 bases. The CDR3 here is CSARMATNSYEQYF. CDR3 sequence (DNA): TGCAGTGCTAGAATGGCGACTAATTCCTACGAGCAGTACTTC.

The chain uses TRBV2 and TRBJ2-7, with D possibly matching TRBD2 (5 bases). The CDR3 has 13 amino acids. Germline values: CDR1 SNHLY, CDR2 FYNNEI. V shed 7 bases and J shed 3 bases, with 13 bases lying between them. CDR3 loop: CASKATEGYEQYV. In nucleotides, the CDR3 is TGTGCCAGCAAAGCCACAGAGGGCTACGAGCAGTACGTC.

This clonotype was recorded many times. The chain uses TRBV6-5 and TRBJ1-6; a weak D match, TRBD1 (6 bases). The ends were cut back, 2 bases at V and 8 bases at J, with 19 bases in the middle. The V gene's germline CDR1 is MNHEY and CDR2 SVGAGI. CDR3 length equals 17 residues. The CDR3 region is CASSYTLGGGADSPLHF. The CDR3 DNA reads TGTGCCAGCAGTTACACCCTGGGCGGGGGCGCGGATTCACCCCTCCACTTT.

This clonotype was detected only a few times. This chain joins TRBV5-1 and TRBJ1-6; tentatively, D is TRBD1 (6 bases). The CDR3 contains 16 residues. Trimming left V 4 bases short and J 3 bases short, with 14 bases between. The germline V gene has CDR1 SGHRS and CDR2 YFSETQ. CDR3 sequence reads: CASSPGRDNYNSPLHF. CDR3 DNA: TGCGCCAGCAGCCCAGGCCGGGACAACTATAATTCACCCCTCCACTTT.

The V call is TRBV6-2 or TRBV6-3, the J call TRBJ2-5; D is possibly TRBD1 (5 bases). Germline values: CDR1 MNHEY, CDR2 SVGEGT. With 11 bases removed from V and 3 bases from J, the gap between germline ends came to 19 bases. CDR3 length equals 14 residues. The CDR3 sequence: CASQPGQDEETQYF. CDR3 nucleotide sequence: TGTGCCTCTCAGCCAGGGCAAGACGAAGAGACCCAGTACTTC.

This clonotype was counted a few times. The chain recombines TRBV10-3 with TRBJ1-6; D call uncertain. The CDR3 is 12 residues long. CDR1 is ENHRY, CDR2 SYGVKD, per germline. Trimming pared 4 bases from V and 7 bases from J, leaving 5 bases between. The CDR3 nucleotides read TGTGCCATCAGTGCTGGGAATTCACCCCTCCACTTT. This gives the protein CAISAGNSPLHF.

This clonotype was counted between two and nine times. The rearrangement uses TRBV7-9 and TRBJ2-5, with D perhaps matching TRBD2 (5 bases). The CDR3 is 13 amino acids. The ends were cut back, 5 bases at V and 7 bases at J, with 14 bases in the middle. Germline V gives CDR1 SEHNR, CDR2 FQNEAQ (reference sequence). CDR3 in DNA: TGTGCCAGCAGCCCCTCGGGGTATGGGACCCAGTACTTC. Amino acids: CASSPSGYGTQYF.

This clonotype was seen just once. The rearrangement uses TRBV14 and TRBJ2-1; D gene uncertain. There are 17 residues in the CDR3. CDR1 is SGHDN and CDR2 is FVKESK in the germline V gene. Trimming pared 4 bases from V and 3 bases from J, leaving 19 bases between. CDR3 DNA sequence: TGTGCCAGCAGCCCTAACCCTGGGATCCCGAACTACAATGAGCAGTTCTTC. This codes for CASSPNPGIPNYNEQFF.

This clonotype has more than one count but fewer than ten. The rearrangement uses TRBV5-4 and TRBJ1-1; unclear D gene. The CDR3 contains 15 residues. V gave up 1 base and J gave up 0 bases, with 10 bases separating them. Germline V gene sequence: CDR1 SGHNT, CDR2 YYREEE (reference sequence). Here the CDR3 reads CASSLSAAMNTEAFF. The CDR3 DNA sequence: TGTGCCAGCAGCTTGAGCGCGGCTATGAACACTGAAGCTTTCTTT.

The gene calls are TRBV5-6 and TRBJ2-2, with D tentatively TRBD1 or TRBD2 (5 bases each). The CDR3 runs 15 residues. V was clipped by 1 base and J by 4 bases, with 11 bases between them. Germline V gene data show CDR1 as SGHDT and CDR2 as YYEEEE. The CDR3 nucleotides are TGTGCCAGCAGCTTGTGGGGCGCGGGCACCGGGGAGCTGTTTTTT. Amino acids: CASSLWGAGTGELFF.

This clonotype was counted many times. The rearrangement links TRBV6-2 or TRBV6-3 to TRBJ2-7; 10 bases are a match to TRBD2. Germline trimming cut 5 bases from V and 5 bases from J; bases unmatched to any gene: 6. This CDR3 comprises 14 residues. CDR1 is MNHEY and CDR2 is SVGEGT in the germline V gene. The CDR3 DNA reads TGTGCCAGCAGTCCGAGCGGGGGGGCCGACGAGCAGTACTTC. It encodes CASSPSGGADEQYF.

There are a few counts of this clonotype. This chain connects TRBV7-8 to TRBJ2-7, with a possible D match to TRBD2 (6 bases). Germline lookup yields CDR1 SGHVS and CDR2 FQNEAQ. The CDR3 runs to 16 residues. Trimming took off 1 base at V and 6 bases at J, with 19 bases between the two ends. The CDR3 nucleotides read TGTGCCAGCAGCTTAGGATTAGGAGGGGAACTCGGCGAGCAGTACTTC. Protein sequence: CASSLGLGGELGEQYF.

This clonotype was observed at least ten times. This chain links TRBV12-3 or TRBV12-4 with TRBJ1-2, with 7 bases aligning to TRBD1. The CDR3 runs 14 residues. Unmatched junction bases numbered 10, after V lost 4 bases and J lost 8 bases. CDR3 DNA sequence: TGTGCCAGCAGTTGGGGACAGAGGACGAGAGGCTACACCTTC. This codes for CASSWGQRTRGYTF.

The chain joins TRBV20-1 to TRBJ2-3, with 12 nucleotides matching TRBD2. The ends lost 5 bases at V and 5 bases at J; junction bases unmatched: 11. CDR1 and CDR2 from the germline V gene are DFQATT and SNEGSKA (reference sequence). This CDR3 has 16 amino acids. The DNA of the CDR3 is TGCAGTGCTGCCCGGCTAGCGGGGGGGCCAAAAGATACGCAGTATTTT. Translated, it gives CSAARLAGGPKDTQYF.

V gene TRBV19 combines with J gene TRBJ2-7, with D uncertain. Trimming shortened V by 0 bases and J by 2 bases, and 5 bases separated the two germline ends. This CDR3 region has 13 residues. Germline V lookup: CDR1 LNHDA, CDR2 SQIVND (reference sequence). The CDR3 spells CASSIDKTYEQYV. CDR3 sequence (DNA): TGTGCCAGTAGTATAGACAAAACCTACGAGCAGTACGTC.

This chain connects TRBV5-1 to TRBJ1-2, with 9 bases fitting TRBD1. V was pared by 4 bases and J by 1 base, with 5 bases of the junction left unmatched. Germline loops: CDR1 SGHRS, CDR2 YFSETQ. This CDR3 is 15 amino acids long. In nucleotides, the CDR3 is TGCGCCAGCAGCCCGAGGACAGGGGTTAACTATGGCTACACCTTC. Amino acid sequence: CASSPRTGVNYGYTF.

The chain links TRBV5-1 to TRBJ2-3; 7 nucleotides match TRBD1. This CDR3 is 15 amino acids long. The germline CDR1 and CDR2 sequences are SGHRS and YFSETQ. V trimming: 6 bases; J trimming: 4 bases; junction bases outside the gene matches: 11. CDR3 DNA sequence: TGCGCCAGCAAAGAACAGGGGCCACGACCAGATACGCAGTATTTT. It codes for CASKEQGPRPDTQYF.

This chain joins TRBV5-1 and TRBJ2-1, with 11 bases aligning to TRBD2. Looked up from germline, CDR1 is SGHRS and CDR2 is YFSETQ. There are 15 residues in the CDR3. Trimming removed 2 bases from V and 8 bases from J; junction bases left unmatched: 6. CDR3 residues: CASSLLSGGADEQFF. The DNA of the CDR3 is TGCGCCAGCAGCTTACTTAGCGGGGGGGCCGATGAGCAGTTCTTC.

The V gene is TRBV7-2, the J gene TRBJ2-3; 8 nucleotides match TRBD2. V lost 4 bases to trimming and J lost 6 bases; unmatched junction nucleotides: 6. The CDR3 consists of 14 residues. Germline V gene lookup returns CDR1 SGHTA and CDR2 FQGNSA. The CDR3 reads CASSSGLVVDTQYF. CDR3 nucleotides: TGTGCCAGCAGCTCGGGACTAGTGGTGGATACGCAGTATTTT.